Shown below are 30 T cell receptor beta chains from a single sample sequenced in a study of identical twins. TCRdb redid the calling of the 5' RACE reads with MiXCR, one entry per CDR3 protein. Of 550,000 to 700,000 distinct CDR3 sequences listed, 20% to 25% were seen once; the top ten hold 4% to 4.5%. The sample was also reused in another study, on T cells expressing NK-cell markers.

Sequenced sample: PBMCs. The receptor source for this set is a woman younger than 35 in good health.

In its sample, this clonotype was seen a few times. The rearrangement joins TRBV12-5 to TRBJ2-1; TRBD1 matches at 8 bases. Trimming cost V 5 bases and J 9 bases; bases outside gene matches: 9. Germline CDR1 reads LGHNT; CDR2 reads FRNRAP. The CDR3 has 14 amino acids. The CDR3 bases are TGTGCTAGTGGTAACCGGACAGGGTCGGGTGAGCAGTTCTTC. It encodes CASGNRTGSGEQFF.

This clonotype turned up a few times. The gene calls are TRBV12-3 or TRBV12-4 and TRBJ2-7, with a weak D call TRBD1 (5 bases). This CDR3 has 14 amino acids. The V gene lost 7 bases and the J gene lost 1 base, with 14 bases spanning the gap. The CDR3 DNA sequence: TGTGCCAGCATCGTTAAAAACAGGTCCTACGAGCAGTACTTC. Translating gives CASIVKNRSYEQYF.

This clonotype was picked up a small number of times. V and J are TRBV29-1 and TRBJ2-1; 9 bases align to TRBD2. Germline V lookup: CDR1 SQVTM, CDR2 ANQGSEA. V was pared by 5 bases and J by 0 bases, with 17 bases of the junction left unmatched. CDR3 length: 19 amino acids. The chain's CDR3 is CSVRAVGSGGSRSYNEQFF. The DNA of the CDR3 is TGCAGCGTTAGGGCGGTCGGTAGCGGGGGTTCCCGCTCCTACAATGAGCAGTTCTTC.

This clonotype has ten or more counts. The genes are TRBV5-1 and TRBJ2-5; TRBD1 aligns across 8 bases. This CDR3 has 18 amino acids. Per germline, CDR1 SGHRS and CDR2 YFSETQ. Trimming cost V 6 bases and J 5 bases; bases outside gene matches: 21. The DNA of the CDR3 is TGCGCCAGCATCCCCGGAGATCCGGGACAGGCGTGGGTGGAGACCCAGTACTTC. It translates to CASIPGDPGQAWVETQYF. The variable domain in full, completed from reference TRBV5-1 and TRBJ2-5, reads KAGVTQTPRYLIKTRGQQVTLSCSPISGHRSVSWYQQTPGQGLQFLFEYFSETQRNKGNFPGRFSGRQFSNSRSEMNVSTLELGDSALYLCASIPGDPGQAWVETQYFGPGTRLLVL.

This clonotype was recorded at least ten times. The V gene is TRBV5-6, the J gene TRBJ2-3, with D maybe TRBD1 (5 bases). V was shortened by 3 bases and J by 2 bases, with 13 bases between the two germline ends. CDR3 size: 15 residues. Germline loops: CDR1 SGHDT, CDR2 YYEEEE. The DNA of the CDR3 is TGTGCCAGCAGCTGGGGCGTACTGAACACAGATACGCAGTATTTT. Protein sequence: CASSWGVLNTDTQYF.

This clonotype came up a few times. This chain connects TRBV6-5 to TRBJ2-7; 8 bases fit TRBD1. V gave up 0 bases and J gave up 1 base; unmatched junction bases: 5. From germline, CDR1 is MNHEY and CDR2 SVGAGI. The CDR3 runs to 16 residues. The chain's CDR3 is CASSYSNRGSSYEQYF. The DNA of the CDR3 is TGTGCCAGCAGTTACTCGAACAGGGGGTCATCCTACGAGCAGTACTTC.

This chain joins TRBV20-1 and TRBJ1-5; a weak D match, TRBD1 (6 bases). V was cut by 6 bases and J by 8 bases, with 20 bases left in between. The V gene's germline CDR1 is DFQATT and CDR2 SNEGSKA (reference sequence). This CDR3 is 14 amino acids long. CDR3 in DNA: TGCAGTGCACGGGACACACCACGGGCGGAGCCCCAGCATTTT. Its protein product is CSARDTPRAEPQHF.

This chain links TRBV9 with TRBJ2-1; TRBD2 is a possible D gene (6 bases). The CDR3 extends over 17 amino acids. Germline CDR1 reads SGDLS; CDR2 reads YYNGEE. The V end lost 0 bases, the J end lost 4 bases, and 17 bases lay between the germline ends. CDR3 nucleotide sequence: TGTGCCAGCAGCGTAGCGATAGGGTGGGAGGATTACAATGAGCAGTTCTTC. Its protein product is CASSVAIGWEDYNEQFF.

This chain's CDR3 is CASSPHTGSSYNEQFF. CDR3 DNA: TGCGCCAGCAGCCCCCACACAGGGAGTTCCTACAATGAGCAGTTCTTC. The V and J genes are TRBV5-1 and TRBJ2-1; D possibly corresponds to TRBD1 (6 bases). CDR1 is SGHRS, CDR2 YFSETQ, per germline. The CDR3 runs 16 residues. V was trimmed by 4 bases and J by 1 base, leaving 15 bases between them.

This rearrangement joins TRBV9 to TRBJ2-1; 9 bases match TRBD2. CDR3 length: 15 amino acids. J lost 5 bases, V lost 3 bases, and 6 bases had no gene match. Germline lookup yields CDR1 SGDLS and CDR2 YYNGEE. The chain's CDR3 is CASSATAGGNNEQFF. The CDR3 nucleotides are TGTGCCAGCAGCGCCACAGCGGGGGGAAACAATGAGCAGTTCTTC.

This chain uses TRBV5-1 with TRBJ2-3; 12 bases line up with TRBD2. V trimming: 4 bases; J trimming: 4 bases; junction bases outside the gene matches: 4. The CDR3 runs to 15 residues. The germline V gene has CDR1 SGHRS and CDR2 YFSETQ. CDR3: CASSPPSGGADTQYF. CDR3 DNA: TGCGCCAGCAGCCCTCCTAGCGGGGGGGCAGATACGCAGTATTTT.

The chain uses TRBV28 and TRBJ2-7; 10 nucleotides align to TRBD1. With V trimmed by 7 bases and J by 0 bases, 12 bases remained unmatched. Germline V gene lookup returns CDR1 MDHEN and CDR2 SYDVKM. There are 17 residues in the CDR3. The DNA for the CDR3 is TGTGCCAGCACCGGGGACAGGGGAGGCCCAGGCTCCTACGAGCAGTACTTC. It is translated as CASTGDRGGPGSYEQYF.

This clonotype was found a few times. This sequence joins TRBV25-1 and TRBJ1-2; D possibly corresponds to TRBD1 (6 bases). Trimming removed 4 bases at V and 7 bases at J, with 13 bases between. The germline gives CDR1 MGHDK, CDR2 SYGVNS. There are 13 residues in the CDR3. CDR3: CASSGDIGGGYTF. For the CDR3, the DNA is TGTGCCAGCAGTGGGGACATCGGGGGTGGCTACACCTTC.

This clonotype appeared a few times. The rearrangement joins TRBV12-3 or TRBV12-4 to TRBJ2-2, with 12 bases identical to TRBD2. The V gene end was trimmed by 3 bases and the J gene end by 1 base; junction bases not matched to a gene: 3. CDR3 length: 17 amino acids. The DNA for the CDR3 is TGTGCCAGCAGTTTGGCTAGCGGGAGGGGGAACACCGGGGAGCTGTTTTTT. It yields the protein CASSLASGRGNTGELFF.

The gene calls are TRBV3-1 and TRBJ2-2, with unresolved D. The germline V gene has CDR1 LGHDT and CDR2 YNNKEL (reference sequence). Trimming removed 6 bases at V and 10 bases at J, with 9 bases between. The CDR3 extends over 11 amino acids. The CDR3 nucleotides read TGTGCCAGCAGTCGAACTGAGGAGCTGTTTTTT. Its protein is CASSRTEELFF. Based on the CDR3 plus reference TRBV3-1 and TRBJ2-2, the full variable domain is DTAVSQTPKYLVTQMGNDKSIKCEQNLGHDTMYWYKQDSKKFLKIMFSYNNKELIINETVPNRFSPKSPDKAHLNLHINSLELGDSAVYFCASSRTEELFFGEGSRLTVL.

This clonotype was observed at least ten times. The rearrangement joins TRBV7-2 to TRBJ1-2; 8 bases line up with TRBD1. J was trimmed by 4 bases and V by 3 bases; bases with no gene match: 7. CDR1 is SGHTA, CDR2 FQGNSA, per germline. The CDR3 loop spans 15 amino acids. In DNA form, the CDR3 reads TGTGCCAGCAGCTTCGGGACAGGACTCTCCTATGGCTACACCTTC. Translated: CASSFGTGLSYGYTF.

CDR3 nucleotides: TGCGCCAGCAGCCTTTACGACTCTGCCGAGCAGTACTTC. Translation gives CASSLYDSAEQYF. This sequence joins TRBV5-1 and TRBJ2-7; D is unresolved. CDR3 length: 13 amino acids. Between the trimmed V and J ends, which lost 4 bases and 6 bases, there was a span of 14 bases. Germline V gives CDR1 SGHRS, CDR2 YFSETQ. The variable domain in full, completed from reference TRBV5-1 and TRBJ2-7, reads KAGVTQTPRYLIKTRGQQVTLSCSPISGHRSVSWYQQTPGQGLQFLFEYFSETQRNKGNFPGRFSGRQFSNSRSEMNVSTLELGDSALYLCASSLYDSAEQYFGPGTRLTVT.

The rearrangement joins TRBV27 to TRBJ1-1; a weak D match, TRBD1 (6 bases). This CDR3 has 14 amino acids. Germline-derived CDR1 and CDR2 are MNHEY and SMNVEV (reference sequence). Trimming took off 6 bases at V and 1 base at J, with 12 bases between the two ends. The CDR3 DNA reads TGTGCCAGCAGAAGAGCGGACAGGAACACTGAAGCTTTCTTT. This gives the protein CASRRADRNTEAFF.

The V call is TRBV7-2, the J call TRBJ2-7; 7 bases align to TRBD2. J lost 3 bases, V lost 5 bases, and 13 bases had no gene match. CDR3 length: 16 residues. Germline assignment: CDR1 SGHTA and CDR2 FQGNSA. The CDR3 nucleotides are TGTGCCAGCAGCGAGAGAATCCAAGCGGGATTCTACGAGCAGTACTTC. Translating it yields CASSERIQAGFYEQYF.

The chain uses TRBV7-2 and TRBJ2-1; 9 bases fit TRBD2. The junction had 11 bases not matched to a gene; V was cut back by 4 bases and J by 7 bases. CDR3 length equals 16 residues. Per germline, CDR1 SGHTA and CDR2 FQGNSA. CDR3 region: CASSSGGRAIRNEQFF. CDR3 nucleotides: TGTGCCAGCAGCTCAGGCGGGAGGGCCATTCGTAATGAGCAGTTCTTC.

The V call is TRBV10-3, the J call TRBJ2-5, with D perhaps TRBD1 or TRBD2 (6 bases each). The CDR3 runs 17 residues. CDR1 is ENHRY and CDR2 is SYGVKD in the germline V gene. V lost 0 bases and J lost 9, with 23 bases in between. CDR3 amino acids: CAISESPGEQGRRAQYF. CDR3 in DNA: TGTGCCATCAGTGAGTCTCCCGGGGAACAGGGACGGAGGGCCCAGTACTTC.

This clonotype has just a few counts. The V call is TRBV27, the J call TRBJ2-1; 8 bases match TRBD2. CDR1 is MNHEY, CDR2 SMNVEV, per germline (reference sequence). With 5 bases clipped from V and 3 bases from J, the junction kept 12 bases outside the gene matches. The CDR3 covers 17 residues. The DNA for the CDR3 is TGTGCCAGCAGTGACCTCTGGGTGGCGGGAGGCTACAATGAGCAGTTCTTC. This codes for CASSDLWVAGGYNEQFF.

This clonotype was counted many times. The gene calls are TRBV4-3 and TRBJ2-3, with a weak D call TRBD1 (5 bases). Per germline, CDR1 LGHNA and CDR2 YSLEER. The CDR3 is 14 residues long. V dropped 0 bases and J dropped 11 bases, with 15 bases sitting between them. The CDR3 reads CASSQDTETALQYF. The CDR3 nucleotides read TGCGCCAGCAGCCAAGATACCGAGACAGCCTTGCAGTATTTT.

This clonotype has a count of ten or more. V usage is TRBV20-1 and J usage is TRBJ1-1, with D possibly TRBD1 on 6 matching bases. Germline values: CDR1 DFQATT, CDR2 SNEGSKA (reference sequence). The CDR3 runs 12 residues. The CDR3 protein is CSGGQPNTEAFF. DNA of the CDR3: TGCTCTGGTGGACAGCCGAACACTGAAGCTTTCTTT.

Many counts were recorded for this clonotype. The CDR3 sequence: CASSYGLAGYNEQFF. The CDR3 DNA follows: TGTGCCAGCAGTTACGGTCTAGCGGGGTACAATGAGCAGTTCTTC. This rearrangement joins TRBV6-5 to TRBJ2-1, with 9 positions matching TRBD2. Germline CDR1 is MNHEY and CDR2 is SVGAGI. This CDR3 region has 15 residues. J gave up 4 bases and V 2 bases, and 3 bases lay outside the gene matches.

This clonotype was found a few times. The genes are TRBV7-2 and TRBJ2-7; D ambiguous. From germline, CDR1 is SGHTA and CDR2 FQGNSA. The CDR3 contains 11 residues. The V and J ends lost 5 bases and 7 bases respectively, with 9 bases between them. The CDR3 sequence: CASSQNWEQYF. The CDR3 DNA sequence: TGTGCCAGCAGCCAAAATTGGGAGCAGTACTTC.

This clonotype was observed a handful of times. This chain joins TRBV24-1 and TRBJ2-1; D might be TRBD1 (7 bases). The ends were cut back, 5 bases at V and 8 bases at J, with 15 bases in the middle. The CDR3 has 14 residues. Germline CDR1 KGHDR, CDR2 SFDVKD. For the CDR3, the DNA is TGTGCCACCAGTGCGCCAGGGGGGTGGGATGAGCAGTTCTTC. Its protein product is CATSAPGGWDEQFF.

V usage is TRBV7-6 and J usage is TRBJ1-4; D not certain. V lost 3 bases and J 1 base, leaving 6 bases between the germline ends. Looked up from germline, CDR1 is SGHVS and CDR2 is FNYEAQ. The CDR3 has 14 residues. The CDR3 loop reads CASSLTRTNEKLFF. The DNA for the CDR3 is TGTGCCAGCAGCTTGACAAGAACTAATGAAAAACTGTTTTTT.

The chain employs TRBV7-2 and TRBJ2-3; no clear D gene. V lost 0 bases and J 7 bases, leaving 14 bases between the germline ends. The CDR3 runs 15 residues. Germline V gene data show CDR1 as SGHTA and CDR2 as FQGNSA. The CDR3 nucleotides read TGTGCCAGCAGCTTAGCAGCTAGTATGCAAAATACGCAGTATTTT. Protein sequence: CASSLAASMQNTQYF.

This clonotype was observed a few times. The CDR3 sequence: CASSLGTVSLAKNIQYF. CDR3 bases: TGCGCCAGCAGCTTGGGGACAGTTTCTTTAGCCAAAAACATTCAGTACTTC. The chain combines TRBV5-1 with TRBJ2-4, with D perhaps TRBD1 (6 bases). V lost 0 bases and J 0 bases, leaving 13 bases between the germline ends. CDR3 size: 17 residues. Germline V gene data show CDR1 as SGHRS and CDR2 as YFSETQ.